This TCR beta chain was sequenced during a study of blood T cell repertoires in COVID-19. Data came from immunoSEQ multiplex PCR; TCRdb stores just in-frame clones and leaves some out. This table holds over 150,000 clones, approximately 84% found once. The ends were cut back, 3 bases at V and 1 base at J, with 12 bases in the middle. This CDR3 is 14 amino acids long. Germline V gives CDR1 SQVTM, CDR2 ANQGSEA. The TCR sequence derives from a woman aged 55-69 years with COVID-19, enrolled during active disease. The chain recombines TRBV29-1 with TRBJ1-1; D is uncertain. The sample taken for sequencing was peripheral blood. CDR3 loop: CSVDPRRENTEAFF. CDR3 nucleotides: TGCAGCGTTGACCCCCGCCGGGAGAACACTGAAGCTTTCTTT.